A single sample gave rise to the 20 T cell receptor beta chains below, sequenced in a study of blood T cells in healthy people across ages. A sample-barcoded 5' primer and a J-beta primer mix were used in a second PCR of about 7 to 12 cycles. TCRdb reanalysed the 5' RACE reads using MiXCR and keeps one entry per CDR3 protein. Altogether hundreds of thousands of distinct CDR3 sequences are present, over 20% being singletons, with the ten largest covering approximately 3.6%. The sample consisted of blood. These receptors originate from a man in his 70s in good health.

This clonotype turned up a few times. This rearrangement joins TRBV12-3 or TRBV12-4 to TRBJ2-7, with 9 bases identical to TRBD1. CDR3 length: 15 residues. Trimming at V came to 0 bases and at J to 3 bases, leaving 3 bases not matched to a gene. DNA of the CDR3: TGTGCCAGCAGTTTAGCATGGACAGGGGACTACGAGCAGTACTTC. Amino acid sequence: CASSLAWTGDYEQYF.

This clonotype has a handful of counts. The V call is TRBV5-1, the J call TRBJ1-5; 8 bases line up with TRBD1. Germline CDR1 SGHRS, CDR2 YFSETQ. The CDR3 runs 14 residues. V gave up 4 bases and J gave up 5 bases; unmatched junction bases: 5. DNA of the CDR3: TGCGCCAGCAGCCCGGGACAGGATTATCAGCCCCAGCATTTT. Protein sequence: CASSPGQDYQPQHF.

This clonotype has a count of ten or more. This chain connects TRBV12-3 or TRBV12-4 to TRBJ2-1; D is perhaps TRBD1 or TRBD2 (5 bases each). The closer fit of TRBJ2-7 to the DNA end suggests the J call may be wrong. This CDR3 has 13 amino acids. Here the CDR3 DNA reads TGTGCCAGCAGTTTGAGGGGCGCTCACGAGCAGTACTTC. This translates into CASSLRGAHEQYF.

This rearrangement joins TRBV4-3 to TRBJ1-4; the D gene is possibly TRBD1 (5 bases). Trimming took 0 bases from V and 11 from J, leaving 16 bases between them. CDR1 and CDR2 from the germline V gene are LGHNA and YSLEER. The CDR3 length is 15 residues. The CDR3 is CASSQDREGRRKLFF. The CDR3 DNA is TGCGCCAGCAGCCAAGATCGAGAGGGACGTCGGAAACTGTTTTTT.

The chain uses TRBV6-2 or TRBV6-3 and TRBJ2-1; no clear D. Germline CDR1 and CDR2: MNHEY and SVGEGT. The length of the CDR3 is 14 residues. The V end lost 7 bases, the J end lost 5 bases, and 15 bases lay between the germline ends. CDR3 DNA sequence: TGTGCCAGCAACAGTCAGAGATCTGACAATGAGCAGTTCTTC. It specifies CASNSQRSDNEQFF.

V is TRBV29-1 and J is TRBJ2-7, with a possible D match to TRBD2 (6 bases). CDR1 and CDR2 (germline): SQVTM, ANQGSEA. Between the trimmed V and J ends, which lost 7 bases and 1 base, there was a span of 11 bases. This CDR3 has 12 amino acids. The DNA for the CDR3 is TGCAGCGCAAACGGGGGATCCTACGAGCAGTACTTC. Translating it yields CSANGGSYEQYF.

This clonotype was seen once. J is TRBJ2-6 and V is TRBV6-5, with D uncertain. CDR3 length: 17 amino acids. Trimming stripped 0 bases from V and 4 bases from J, with 13 bases between. CDR1 is MNHEY, CDR2 SVGAGI, per germline. CDR3: CASSYSGEPGGANVLTF. CDR3 in DNA: TGTGCCAGCAGTTACTCAGGAGAGCCCGGGGGGGCCAACGTCCTGACTTTC.

For the CDR3, the DNA is TGCGCCAGCAGCTTGGCGGGACAGGAAAACATTCAGTACTTC. Protein sequence: CASSLAGQENIQYF. The chain recombines TRBV5-1 with TRBJ2-4; 8 nucleotides line up with TRBD1. The CDR3 consists of 14 residues. CDR1 is SGHRS, CDR2 YFSETQ, per germline. V trimming: 0 bases; J trimming: 5 bases; junction bases outside the gene matches: 1. The variable domain in full, with the rest retrieved from reference TRBV5-1 and TRBJ2-4, is KAGVTQTPRYLIKTRGQQVTLSCSPISGHRSVSWYQQTPGQGLQFLFEYFSETQRNKGNFPGRFSGRQFSNSRSEMNVSTLELGDSALYLCASSLAGQENIQYFGAGTRLSVL.

The V gene is TRBV25-1, the J gene TRBJ2-5; D perhaps matches TRBD1 (6 bases). The CDR3 has 14 residues. The germline V gene encodes CDR1 MGHDK and CDR2 SYGVNS. V lost 5 bases to trimming and J lost 4 bases, with 14 bases between them. CDR3 region: CASSLTGIRETQYF. In nucleotides, the CDR3 is TGTGCCAGCAGTCTCACAGGGATTCGAGAGACCCAGTACTTC.

This clonotype was recorded at least ten times. The rearrangement joins TRBV29-1 to TRBJ2-3; TRBD2 agrees at 12 bases. CDR1 SQVTM and CDR2 ANQGSEA come from the germline V gene. J gave up 9 bases and V 7 bases, and 11 bases lay outside the gene matches. The CDR3 consists of 14 residues. The CDR3 DNA reads TGCAGCGCCACACTAGCGGGAGGTGGGATGACGCAGTATTTT. As protein: CSATLAGGGMTQYF.

This clonotype has ten or more counts. V is TRBV12-3 or TRBV12-4 and J is TRBJ2-5; a possible D gene is TRBD2 (6 bases). Trimming removed 5 bases from V and 1 base from J, with 8 bases in between. CDR3 length: 13 amino acids. The CDR3 nucleotides read TGTGCCAGCAGTATGGGACTCCAAGAGACCCAGTACTTC. It encodes CASSMGLQETQYF.

The chain has TRBV28 and TRBJ2-7; the D gene is possibly TRBD1 (6 bases). Germline V lookup: CDR1 MDHEN, CDR2 SYDVKM. The V gene lost 3 bases and the J gene lost 7 bases, with 16 bases spanning the gap. This CDR3 comprises 14 residues. In DNA form, the CDR3 reads TGTGCCAGCAGTTTTTGGATAGGGGGTGCGGAGCAGTACTTC. Translated: CASSFWIGGAEQYF.

This clonotype was recorded many times. This chain joins TRBV7-3 and TRBJ2-7; D is ambiguous. Germline V gene sequence: CDR1 SGHTA, CDR2 FQGTGA. Trimming left V 5 bases short and J 3 bases short, with 14 bases between. This CDR3 has 14 amino acids. The CDR3 sequence: CASSPSSAFYEQYF. The CDR3 region has the DNA TGTGCCAGCAGCCCCTCGTCAGCCTTCTACGAGCAGTACTTC.

V usage is TRBV29-1 and J usage is TRBJ1-2; D call uncertain. Germline V lookup: CDR1 SQVTM, CDR2 ANQGSEA. This CDR3 is 11 amino acids long. Trimming took 0 bases from V and 10 from J, leaving 9 bases between them. DNA for the CDR3: TGCAGCGTTGAAGATCTGGGCGACTACACCTTC. Its protein is CSVEDLGDYTF.

The J gene is TRBJ2-5, the V gene TRBV30, with D possibly being TRBD1 or TRBD2 (5 bases each). Germline V gene lookup returns CDR1 GTSNPN and CDR2 SVGIG (reference sequence). The CDR3 loop spans 13 amino acids. Trimming pared 3 bases from V and 5 bases from J, leaving 13 bases between. CDR3 residues: CAWRRWGSETQYF. DNA of the CDR3: TGTGCCTGGAGGAGGTGGGGGAGTGAGACCCAGTACTTC.

The chain recombines TRBV20-1 with TRBJ1-1, with D perhaps TRBD1 (6 bases). V lost 0 bases and J 3 bases, leaving 11 bases between the germline ends. CDR3 size: 14 residues. Germline V CDR1 and CDR2: DFQATT, SNEGSKA (reference sequence). CDR3 sequence reads: CSARDANRDTEAFF. In DNA form, the CDR3 reads TGCAGTGCTAGAGACGCCAACAGGGACACTGAAGCTTTCTTT.

This clonotype was seen a handful of times. The rearrangement links TRBV7-3 to TRBJ2-2; D ambiguous. The CDR3 spans 13 residues. The germline V and J ends were trimmed by 5 bases and 5 bases, with 9 bases remaining between them. CDR1 and CDR2 (germline): SGHTA, FQGTGA. The CDR3 DNA reads TGTGCCAGCAGCCACACCGTGACCGGGGAGCTGTTTTTT. Encoded protein: CASSHTVTGELFF.

This clonotype appeared a few times. The chain couples TRBV12-5 to TRBJ2-5; TRBD2 aligns across 13 bases. The J call may be incorrect, as the DNA end agrees better with TRBJ2-1. Germline assignment: CDR1 LGHNT and CDR2 FRNRAP. This CDR3 region has 17 residues. This CDR3 is CASGLEGTSGKYNEQFF. Here the CDR3 DNA reads TGTGCTAGTGGTTTGGAAGGGACTAGCGGGAAATACAATGAGCAGTTCTTC.

The rearrangement joins TRBV5-1 to TRBJ2-7; 8 bases are shared with TRBD1. Germline-derived CDR1 and CDR2 are SGHRS and YFSETQ. Losses at the gene ends were 0 bases for V and 1 base for J; bases not matched to a gene: 6. This CDR3 has 16 amino acids. The CDR3 sequence is CASSLGPGQVSYEQYF. CDR3 DNA sequence: TGCGCCAGCAGCTTGGGGCCGGGACAGGTATCCTACGAGCAGTACTTC.

This chain links TRBV10-3 with TRBJ2-3; D gene unclear. The CDR3 contains 14 residues. Germline CDR1 is ENHRY and CDR2 is SYGVKD. The germline V and J ends were trimmed by 8 bases and 2 bases, with 14 bases remaining between them. The CDR3 is CAIQSVAATDTQYF. The CDR3 coding sequence is TGTGCCATCCAGAGTGTTGCCGCCACAGATACGCAGTATTTT.